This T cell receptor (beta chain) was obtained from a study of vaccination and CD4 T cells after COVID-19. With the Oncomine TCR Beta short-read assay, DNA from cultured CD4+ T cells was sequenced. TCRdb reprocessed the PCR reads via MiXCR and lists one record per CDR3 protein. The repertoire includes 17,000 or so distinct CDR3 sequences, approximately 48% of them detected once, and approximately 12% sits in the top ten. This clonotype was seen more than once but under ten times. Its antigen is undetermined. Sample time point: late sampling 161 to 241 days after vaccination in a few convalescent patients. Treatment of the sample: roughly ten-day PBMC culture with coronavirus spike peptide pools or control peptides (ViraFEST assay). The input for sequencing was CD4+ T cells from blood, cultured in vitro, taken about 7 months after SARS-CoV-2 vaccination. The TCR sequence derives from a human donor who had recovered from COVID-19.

CDR3 amino acids: CASSHFIGGYTF. Written as DNA, the CDR3 is TGTGCCAGCAGTCACTTTATAGGAGGCTACACCTTC. The chain carries TRBV6-2 or TRBV6-3 and TRBJ1-2; the D is unclear. V dropped 5 bases and J dropped 8 bases, with 12 bases sitting between them. The CDR3 is made up of 12 amino acids. Germline loops: CDR1 MNHEY, CDR2 SVGEGT.